The present T cell receptor (beta chain) was sequenced within a study of identical twins. After template switching added a universal primer site, the resulting cDNA carried unique molecular identifiers. One entry per CDR3 protein results from TCRdb running MiXCR on the 5' RACE reads. The data show some 230,000 distinct CDR3 sequences, about 6.7% seen once. From germline, CDR1 is SGHAT and CDR2 FQNNGV. The CDR3 runs 13 residues. The V and J ends lost 5 bases and 7 bases respectively, with 14 bases between them. This sample also appeared in a second study, on T cells expressing NK-cell markers. That study reports: Sorted CD3+CD56-NKG2C+, CD3+CD56+NKG2C- and CD3+CD56+NKG2C+ T cells were the source of the TCR beta repertoires.

The TCR sequence derives from a woman aged 18-29 years in good health. This chain connects TRBV11-2 to TRBJ2-5; a weak D match, TRBD2 (6 bases). The sequencing input was CD8+ T cells sorted from blood. DNA of the CDR3: TGTGCCAGCAGCCCGCCGGGACTGGGGACCCAGTACTTC. Encoded protein: CASSPPGLGTQYF.